These T cell receptor beta chains were read from a single sample in a study of blood T cell repertoires in COVID-19. Sequencing used immunoSEQ multiplex PCR; TCRdb keeps in-frame clones, though not all of them. The data show roughly 310,000 clones, 90% seen once. Sequencing was performed on PBMCs or T cells enriched from blood (not recorded which). These receptor sequences come from a man aged 60 to 69 who had recovered from COVID-19. CDR3s include the opening cysteine and the closing phenylalanine or tryptophan. A D gene is named only where the DNA matches it firmly. The listing skips clone size in some rows; elsewhere it reads once, few, many or a size class.

j_call v_call clone_size d_call cdr3_aa cdr3_nt
TRBJ2-3 TRBV5-4 NA TRBD2 CASSSGLAGLFTDTQYF TGTGCCAGCAGCTCAGGACTAGCGGGGCTATTCACAGATACGCAGTATTTT
TRBJ2-7 TRBV7-8 NA TRBD2 CASSITGGTYEQYF TGTGCCAGCAGTATCACGGGAGGAACCTACGAGCAGTACTTC
TRBJ2-2 TRBV29-1 NA NA CSVGSGELFF TGCAGCGTTGGGAGCGGGGAGCTGTTTTTT
TRBJ2-3 TRBV7-9 many TRBD1 CASSAGTGHTDTQYF TGTGCCAGCAGCGCCGGGACAGGGCACACAGATACGCAGTATTTT
TRBJ1-1 TRBV7-2 NA TRBD1 CASSLAGSKGANTEAFF TGTGCCAGCAGCTTAGCAGGTAGTAAGGGGGCGAACACTGAAGCTTTCTTT
TRBJ2-2 TRBV27 once TRBD1 CASSADRGRGNGELFF TGTGCCAGCAGTGCCGACAGGGGGCGCGGTAACGGGGAGCTGTTTTTT
TRBJ1-6 TRBV6-1 NA NA CASSEWFQELVDSPLHF TGTGCCAGCAGTGAGTGGTTTCAGGAATTGGTTGATTCACCCCTCCACTTT
TRBJ1-2 TRBV19 NA NA CASSPDALRYGYTF TGTGCCAGTAGTCCCGATGCCCTGCGTTATGGCTACACCTTC
TRBJ2-1 TRBV11-1 NA TRBD2 CASSTLAGGYNEQFF TGTGCCAGCAGCACCCTAGCGGGGGGATACAATGAGCAGTTCTTC
TRBJ1-1 TRBV6-2/TRBV6-3 NA NA CASSLVPGGNKHFF TGTGCCAGCAGCCTCGTTCCGGGGGGCAATAAGCATTTCTTT
TRBJ1-6 TRBV7-9 once NA CASSLGGQGIGSPLHF TGTGCCAGCAGCTTAGGGGGGCAGGGCATCGGTTCACCCCTCCACTTT
TRBJ2-1 TRBV4-1 NA NA CASSQGQTFGNEQFF TGCGCCAGCAGCCAAGGGCAGACTTTTGGCAATGAGCAGTTCTTC
TRBJ2-2 TRBV18 NA NA CASSPTGSGAGELFF TGTGCCAGCTCACCGACGGGGAGTGGTGCCGGGGAGCTGTTTTTT
TRBJ1-4 TRBV19 NA NA CASSEGGKLFF TGTGCCAGTAGTGAGGGGGGGAAACTGTTTTTT
TRBJ2-3 TRBV6-5 once NA CASSYGLLGADTQYF TGTGCCAGCAGCTATGGACTCCTGGGGGCGGATACGCAGTATTTT
TRBJ2-1 TRBV7-3 NA TRBD1 CASSFDRGLYNEQFF TGTGCCAGCAGCTTCGACAGGGGGCTTTACAATGAGCAGTTCTTC
TRBJ1-2 TRBV6-5 NA TRBD1 CASSPGTGLYGYTF TGTGCCAGCAGTCCCGGGACAGGGTTATATGGCTACACCTTC
TRBJ2-1 TRBV30 NA TRBD1 CAWSVTPRGFEFF TGTGCCTGGAGTGTCACCCCCAGGGGGTTTGAGTTCTTC
TRBJ1-5 TRBV9 NA NA CASSSGGNQPQHF TGTGCCAGCAGCTCCGGTGGCAATCAGCCCCAGCATTTT
TRBJ1-1 TRBV5-5 NA NA CASSQFTSLNTEAFF TGTGCCAGCAGCCAGTTCACATCGCTTAACACTGAAGCTTTCTTT
TRBJ2-5 TRBV3-1/TRBV3-2 NA TRBD1 CASSHYRGRMETQYF TGTGCCAGCAGCCATTACAGGGGGCGGATGGAGACCCAGTACTTC
TRBJ1-3 TRBV11-2 NA NA CASGWGRGGNSGNTIYF TGTGCCAGCGGCTGGGGAAGAGGAGGGAACTCTGGAAACACCATATATTTT